These 27 T cell receptor beta chains came from one sample sequenced in a study of identical twins. Via MiXCR, TCRdb re-called the 5' RACE reads, giving one row per CDR3 protein. The table shows more than 350,000 distinct CDR3 sequences, with roughly 9% occurring only once. Sequencing input: naive T cells sorted from blood. These receptors all stem from a woman in her fifties or sixties in good health.

The chain employs TRBV7-9 and TRBJ2-3; D is undetermined. The CDR3 extends over 13 amino acids. The germline V gene has CDR1 SEHNR and CDR2 FQNEAQ (reference sequence). The V end was cut by 5 bases, the J end by 6 bases, with 12 bases between. The chain's CDR3 is CASSQPRTDTQYF. Here the CDR3 DNA reads TGTGCCAGCAGCCAACCTCGGACGGATACGCAGTATTTT. Based on the CDR3 plus reference TRBV7-9 and TRBJ2-3, the full variable domain is DTGVSQNPRHKITKRGQNVTFRCDPISEHNRLYWYRQTLGQGPEFLTYFQNEAQLEKSRLLSDRFSAERPKGSFSTLEIQRTEQGDSAMYLCASSQPRTDTQYFGPGTRLTVL.

V usage is TRBV7-9 and J usage is TRBJ2-5, with 7 nucleotides matching TRBD1. Germline V CDR1 and CDR2: SEHNR, FQNEAQ (reference sequence). This CDR3 region has 16 residues. V trimming: 4 bases; J trimming: 5 bases; junction bases outside the gene matches: 13. CDR3 nucleotides: TGTGCCAGCAGCTATTGGACAGGAGGTTTACGCGAGACCCAGTACTTC. Its translation is CASSYWTGGLRETQYF.

J is TRBJ2-7 and V is TRBV5-1; tentatively, D is TRBD2 (6 bases). The CDR3 is made up of 14 amino acids. Germline V gives CDR1 SGHRS, CDR2 YFSETQ. V was trimmed by 0 bases and J by 4 bases, leaving 11 bases between them. CDR3 sequence (DNA): TGCGCCAGCAGCTTGGAGTCAGGAGGGTACGAGCAGTACGTC. Protein sequence: CASSLESGGYEQYV.

This clonotype was counted many times. This chain uses TRBV15 with TRBJ2-4, with D uncertain. V lost 0 bases to trimming and J lost 0 bases, with 9 bases between them. Germline assignment: CDR1 LNHNV and CDR2 YYDKDF (reference sequence). CDR3 length equals 16 residues. The CDR3 spells CATSRDRAVAKNIQYF. In DNA form, the CDR3 reads TGTGCCACCAGCAGAGATCGGGCAGTAGCCAAAAACATTCAGTACTTC. Combining the CDR3 with reference TRBV15 and TRBJ2-4 gives the whole variable domain DAMVIQNPRYQVTQFGKPVTLSCSQTLNHNVMYWYQQKSSQAPKLLFHYYDKDFNNEADTPDNFQSRRPNTSFCFLDIRSPGLGDTAMYLCATSRDRAVAKNIQYFGAGTRLSVL.

The table lists this clonotype with many counts. The chain employs TRBV12-3 or TRBV12-4 and TRBJ2-7; D may match TRBD1 or TRBD2 (5 bases each). Trimming shortened V by 7 bases and J by 2 bases, and 15 bases separated the two germline ends. The CDR3 runs to 14 residues. In DNA form, the CDR3 reads TGTGCCAGCACCACCCGGGAACAGGCCTACGAGCAGTACTTC. Its protein is CASTTREQAYEQYF.

This chain joins TRBV5-1 and TRBJ2-3; tentatively, D is TRBD1 or TRBD2 (5 bases each). This CDR3 is 14 amino acids long. V was cut by 0 bases and J by 4 bases, with 9 bases left in between. Germline V gene sequence: CDR1 SGHRS, CDR2 YFSETQ. The CDR3 loop reads CASSLAGPADTQYF. The CDR3 DNA follows: TGCGCCAGCAGCTTGGCGGGACCGGCAGATACGCAGTATTTT.

This clonotype was seen many times. This chain links TRBV15 with TRBJ1-5, with D perhaps matching TRBD1 (6 bases). Trimming removed 5 bases from V and 4 bases from J, with 12 bases in between. The CDR3 sequence is 14 residues long. In germline, CDR1 is LNHNV, CDR2 YYDKDF (reference sequence). For the CDR3, the DNA is TGTGCCACCAGCGGAACGGGGGCGAATCAGCCCCAGCATTTT. It translates to CATSGTGANQPQHF.

This clonotype was picked up a small number of times. V usage is TRBV19 and J usage is TRBJ2-1; no reliable D call. This CDR3 region has 15 residues. Germline CDR1 and CDR2: LNHDA and SQIVND (reference sequence). Trimming took 4 bases from V and 4 from J, leaving 14 bases between them. The DNA for the CDR3 is TGTGCCAGTAGTACGGCCAAACCGCCTTACAATGAGCAGTTCTTC. It translates to CASSTAKPPYNEQFF.

In this sample, this clonotype turned up many times. The chain links TRBV9 to TRBJ1-3, with a tentative D call TRBD1 (5 bases). This CDR3 is built from 14 residues. Trimming removed 3 bases from V and 7 bases from J, with 14 bases in between. Germline values: CDR1 SGDLS, CDR2 YYNGEE. The CDR3 reads CASSGQIIRNTIYF. Written as DNA, the CDR3 is TGTGCCAGCAGCGGACAGATAATCCGCAACACCATATATTTT.

This clonotype was observed a few times. The chain couples TRBV7-7 to TRBJ2-5, with 8 bases identical to TRBD1. V lost 3 bases, J lost 0 bases, and 3 bases stayed unmatched. The CDR3 length is 15 residues. Germline V gene lookup returns CDR1 SSHAT and CDR2 FNYEAQ (reference sequence). The CDR3 DNA is TGTGCCAGCAGCTTCGACAGGGGACACCAAGAGACCCAGTACTTC. Residues: CASSFDRGHQETQYF.

V usage is TRBV5-1 and J usage is TRBJ2-1, with D tentatively TRBD2 (6 bases). Germline V gene data show CDR1 as SGHRS and CDR2 as YFSETQ. V was clipped by 4 bases and J by 0 bases, with 11 bases between them. The CDR3 contains 15 residues. The CDR3 DNA is TGCGCCAGCAGCGCCGCCGGGGGCTCCTACAATGAGCAGTTCTTC. Its translation is CASSAAGGSYNEQFF.

The chain has TRBV6-4 and TRBJ2-3; 13 bases are shared with TRBD2. This CDR3 is 14 amino acids long. Germline-derived CDR1 and CDR2 are MRHNA and SNTAGT. V gave up 8 bases and J gave up 3 bases; unmatched junction bases: 2. DNA for the CDR3: TGTGCCAGCGCGGGACTAGCGGGAACAGATACGCAGTATTTT. Its protein product is CASAGLAGTDTQYF.

The DNA of the CDR3 is TGCGCCAGCACTAGGGACAGCTTCGTCGAGACCCAGTACTTC. It specifies CASTRDSFVETQYF. This chain links TRBV5-1 with TRBJ2-5; 7 bases are shared with TRBD1. CDR3 length equals 14 residues. The V gene's germline CDR1 is SGHRS and CDR2 YFSETQ. The J segment lost 5 bases and the V segment lost 6 bases, leaving 10 bases of the junction unmatched.

The chain has TRBV7-6 and TRBJ2-2; no clear D gene. Germline CDR1 reads SGHVS; CDR2 reads FNYEAQ. V was pared by 1 base and J by 4 bases, with 10 bases between. This CDR3 has 15 residues. CDR3 region: CASSLVSLLTGELFF. The CDR3 DNA is TGTGCCAGCAGCTTAGTGTCGCTCCTCACCGGGGAGCTGTTTTTT.

This clonotype has just a few counts. The chain joins TRBV3-1 to TRBJ2-7, with 8 bases identical to TRBD2. CDR1 is LGHDT, CDR2 YNNKEL, per germline (reference sequence). Trimming took 4 bases from V and 7 from J; bases not matched to a gene: 9. The CDR3 runs to 14 residues. The CDR3 here is CASSPGLGPLEQYV. The CDR3 coding sequence is TGTGCCAGCAGCCCGGGACTAGGCCCTTTGGAGCAGTACGTC.

The chain carries TRBV11-3 and TRBJ1-6; D ambiguous. The CDR3 sequence is 13 residues long. V was pared by 5 bases and J by 6 bases, with 8 bases between. Germline CDR1 SGHNT, CDR2 YENEEA. This chain's CDR3 is CASSGGPNSPLHF. The CDR3 nucleotides are TGTGCCAGCAGCGGTGGACCTAATTCACCCCTCCACTTT.

This clonotype was recorded at least ten times. The chain uses TRBV20-1 and TRBJ2-5; D uncertain. The germline gives CDR1 DFQATT, CDR2 SNEGSKA (reference sequence). The germline V and J ends were trimmed by 3 bases and 5 bases, with 10 bases remaining between them. The CDR3 has 12 residues. CDR3 in amino acids: CSASSVDETQYF. The DNA for the CDR3 is TGCAGTGCTAGTAGTGTCGACGAGACCCAGTACTTC.

The chain carries TRBV7-3 and TRBJ2-7; TRBD2 might be the D (5 bases). V was clipped by 2 bases and J by 3 bases, with 14 bases between them. The CDR3 spans 15 residues. Per the germline V gene, CDR1 is SGHTA and CDR2 is FQGTGA. In DNA form, the CDR3 reads TGTGCCAGCAGCTTATTCGTGGGAGAGAGCTACGAGCAGTACTTC. It translates to CASSLFVGESYEQYF.

This clonotype was counted ten times or more. CDR3 loop: CASSQVAYEQYF. The CDR3 region has the DNA TGTGCCAGCAGCCAAGTTGCCTACGAGCAGTACTTC. The chain has TRBV14 and TRBJ2-7; D remains ambiguous. The CDR3 runs 12 residues. Germline V gene lookup returns CDR1 SGHDN and CDR2 FVKESK. V lost 1 base, J lost 2 bases, and 3 bases lay in between.

This clonotype has a count of ten or more. The chain joins TRBV12-3 or TRBV12-4 to TRBJ2-1, with TRBD2 matching over 12 bases. The junction had 6 bases not matched to a gene; V was cut back by 2 bases and J by 7 bases. The CDR3 sequence is 16 residues long. The CDR3 region has the DNA TGTGCCAGCAGTTTAAGGCTAGCGGGAGGGCGTAATGAGCAGTTCTTC. Protein product: CASSLRLAGGRNEQFF.

This clonotype has more than one count but fewer than ten. The J gene is TRBJ1-3, the V gene TRBV7-8; no clear D. V was shortened by 1 base and J by 4 bases, with 5 bases between the two germline ends. Per the germline V gene, CDR1 is SGHVS and CDR2 is FQNEAQ. This CDR3 is built from 13 residues. This chain's CDR3 is CASSLVEGNTIYF. The CDR3 bases are TGTGCCAGCAGCTTAGTTGAGGGAAACACCATATATTTT.

The rearrangement joins TRBV7-9 to TRBJ1-1; no reliable D call. From germline, CDR1 is SEHNR and CDR2 FQNEAQ (reference sequence). The CDR3 runs 11 residues. V lost 6 bases and J lost 7, with 9 bases in between. The CDR3 nucleotides read TGTGCCAGCAGACTTATGGGTGAAGCTTTCTTT. This codes for CASRLMGEAFF.

CDR3 region: CASSSSPGQPQHF. The CDR3 DNA reads as TGTGCCAGTAGTAGTTCCCCCGGGCAGCCCCAGCATTTT. V is TRBV19 and J is TRBJ1-5; D gene ambiguous. Germline V gene data show CDR1 as LNHDA and CDR2 as SQIVND (reference sequence). The ends were cut back, 4 bases at V and 7 bases at J, with 11 bases in the middle. The CDR3 runs to 13 residues.

This clonotype was observed a few times. For the CDR3, the DNA is TGCGCCAGCAGCTGGACAGACTCCTACAATGAGCAGTTCTTC. It yields the protein CASSWTDSYNEQFF. This chain uses TRBV5-1 with TRBJ2-1, with D perhaps matching TRBD1 (6 bases). CDR3 length: 14 residues. From germline, CDR1 is SGHRS and CDR2 YFSETQ. V dropped 3 bases and J dropped 0 bases, with 7 bases sitting between them. Full variable domain (missing parts from reference TRBV5-1 and TRBJ2-1): KAGVTQTPRYLIKTRGQQVTLSCSPISGHRSVSWYQQTPGQGLQFLFEYFSETQRNKGNFPGRFSGRQFSNSRSEMNVSTLELGDSALYLCASSWTDSYNEQFFGPGTRLTVL.

The V call is TRBV4-1, the J call TRBJ2-5, with D perhaps matching TRBD2 (5 bases). Trimming left V 4 bases short and J 2 bases short, with 14 bases between. The CDR3 is made up of 15 amino acids. CDR1 and CDR2 (germline): MGHRA, YSYEKL. For the CDR3, the DNA is TGCGCCAGCAGCCTTATTGGACTTATTCAAGAGACCCAGTACTTC. It is translated as CASSLIGLIQETQYF.

This clonotype was detected ten times or more. The rearrangement uses TRBV12-3 or TRBV12-4 and TRBJ1-1; TRBD1 might be the D (5 bases). CDR3 length: 17 amino acids. Trimming cost V 1 base and J 1 base, with 16 bases left between them. The CDR3 nucleotides are TGTGCCAGCAGTTTAGGAAACCCAGGGCTAGGGAACACTGAAGCTTTCTTT. This codes for CASSLGNPGLGNTEAFF.

This clonotype was seen only a few times. This chain uses TRBV14 with TRBJ1-1; TRBD1 might be the D (6 bases). V was clipped by 4 bases and J by 7 bases, with 16 bases between them. This CDR3 has 14 amino acids. Germline CDR1 and CDR2: SGHDN and FVKESK. The CDR3 loop is CASSLALGAGEAFF. The CDR3 DNA sequence: TGTGCCAGCAGCCTCGCGTTGGGGGCTGGTGAAGCTTTCTTT. Full variable domain (outside the CDR3, taken from reference TRBV14 and TRBJ1-1): EAGVTQFPSHSVIEKGQTVTLRCDPISGHDNLYWYRRVMGKEIKFLLHFVKESKQDESGMPNNRFLAERTGGTYSTLKVQPAELEDSGVYFCASSLALGAGEAFFGQGTRLTVV.